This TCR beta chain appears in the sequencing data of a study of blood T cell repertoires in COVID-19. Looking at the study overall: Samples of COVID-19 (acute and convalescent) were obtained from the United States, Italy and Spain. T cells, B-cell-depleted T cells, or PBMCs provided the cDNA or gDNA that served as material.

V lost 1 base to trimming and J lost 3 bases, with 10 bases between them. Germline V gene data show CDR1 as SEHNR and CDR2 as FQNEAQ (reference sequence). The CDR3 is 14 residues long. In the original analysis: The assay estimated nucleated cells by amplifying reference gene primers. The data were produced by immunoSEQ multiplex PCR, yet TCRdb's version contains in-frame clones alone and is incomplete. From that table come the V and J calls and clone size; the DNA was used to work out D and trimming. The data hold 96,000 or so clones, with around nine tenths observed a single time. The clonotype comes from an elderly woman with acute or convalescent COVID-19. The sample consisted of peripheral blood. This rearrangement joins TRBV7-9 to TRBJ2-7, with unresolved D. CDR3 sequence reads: CASSLDRSLYEQYF. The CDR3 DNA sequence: TGTGCCAGCAGCTTAGACCGGAGTCTCTACGAGCAGTACTTC.